Following are 31 T cell receptor beta chains from one sample sequenced in a study of neurological immune-mediated disorders. TCRdb called the 5' RACE reads again in MiXCR, with one record for every CDR3 protein. The table shows some 77,000 distinct CDR3 sequences, with about an eighth occurring only once. Time point specified: longitudinal time-point 1 (baseline). Specimen: PBMCs. The receptors here all came from a female donor with HTLV-1-associated myelopathy (HAM/TSP).

This clonotype was observed at least ten times. The chain employs TRBV5-1 and TRBJ2-1; 7 bases fit TRBD2. The V segment lost 0 bases and the J segment 0 bases; nucleotides outside the gene matches: 0. CDR1 and CDR2 (germline): SGHRS, YFSETQ. The CDR3 length is 15 residues. DNA of the CDR3: TGCGCCAGCAGCTTGGGCGGGAGCTCCTACAATGAGCAGTTCTTC. It specifies CASSLGGSSYNEQFF.

The sample holds many counts of this clonotype. The genes are TRBV9 and TRBJ2-7; the match to TRBD1 covers 10 bases. The CDR3 covers 16 residues. J lost 0 bases, V lost 4 bases, and 7 bases had no gene match. The germline V gene has CDR1 SGDLS and CDR2 YYNGEE. CDR3 in amino acids: CASSPDRGRTSYEQYF. Here the CDR3 DNA reads TGTGCCAGCAGCCCTGACAGGGGGCGGACCTCCTACGAGCAGTACTTC.

This clonotype came up many times. The chain joins TRBV3-1 to TRBJ1-1, with D unresolved. This CDR3 has 15 amino acids. In germline, CDR1 is LGHDT, CDR2 YNNKEL (reference sequence). V was trimmed by 4 bases and J by 3 bases, leaving 15 bases between them. As DNA, the CDR3 is TGTGCCAGCAGCCCCCACCGGGCGTCTGACACTGAAGCTTTCTTT. This sequence encodes CASSPHRASDTEAFF.

This clonotype appeared many times. The rearrangement joins TRBV29-1 to TRBJ2-3; TRBD1 matches 7 bases. The germline gives CDR1 SQVTM, CDR2 ANQGSEA. The J segment lost 7 bases and the V segment lost 5 bases, leaving 9 bases of the junction unmatched. The CDR3 covers 13 residues. The CDR3 protein is CSVLTGDAYTQYF. In DNA, the CDR3 is TGCAGCGTTTTAACAGGGGATGCATATACGCAGTATTTT.

The chain combines TRBV12-3 or TRBV12-4 with TRBJ2-3, with 11 bases fitting TRBD2. The CDR3 runs to 16 residues. The junction had 8 bases not matched to a gene; V was cut back by 4 bases and J by 5 bases. For the CDR3, the DNA is TGTGCCAGCAGTTCCCTAGCGGGGGGTCCAGGAGATACGCAGTATTTT. The encoded protein is CASSSLAGGPGDTQYF.

The chain carries TRBV20-1 and TRBJ1-1, with 7 bases matching TRBD1. The CDR3 extends over 13 amino acids. V lost 6 bases and J lost 10; bases outside the gene matches: 14. From germline, CDR1 is DFQATT and CDR2 SNEGSKA (reference sequence). CDR3 bases: TGCAGTGCAATACCCAGGGGGGAGTATAGAGCTTTCTTT. Its translation: CSAIPRGEYRAFF.

Comment on this clonotype: A much larger clone lies one base from this, so it may be a read error. The V gene is TRBV3-1, the J gene TRBJ2-6, with D unresolved. V was clipped by 0 bases and J by 0 bases, with 3 bases between them. CDR1 and CDR2 (germline): LGHDT, YNNKEL (reference sequence). The CDR3 consists of 15 residues. CDR3 coding DNA: TGTGCCAGCAGCCAAGAGTCCTCTGGGGCCAACGTCCTGACTTTC. It specifies CASSQESSGANVLTF.

This clonotype has at least ten counts. This sequence joins TRBV7-3 and TRBJ2-3; D is undetermined. The CDR3 covers 16 residues. With 5 bases removed from V and 1 base from J, the gap between germline ends came to 16 bases. From germline, CDR1 is SGHTA and CDR2 FQGTGA. The DNA of the CDR3 is TGTGCCAGCAGCCCCACGGCTGGCGGTGGCACAGATACGCAGTATTTT. Its translation: CASSPTAGGGTDTQYF.

This clonotype is medium-sized (0.01 to 0.1%) within its sample. The J gene is TRBJ1-1, the V gene TRBV5-1, with 8 bases matching TRBD1. V was clipped by 4 bases and J by 3 bases; unmatched bases: 2. This CDR3 is built from 13 residues. Germline V gene lookup returns CDR1 SGHRS and CDR2 YFSETQ. For the CDR3, the DNA is TGCGCCAGCAGCCTGACAGGGGACACTGAAGCTTTCTTT. It is translated as CASSLTGDTEAFF.

This clonotype was detected many times. The chain has TRBV6-1 and TRBJ2-3; no clear D. CDR3 size: 14 residues. Germline CDR1 and CDR2: MNHNS and SASEGT. Trimming shortened V by 5 bases and J by 2 bases, and 11 bases separated the two germline ends. DNA of the CDR3: TGTGCCAGCAGTCCCAGAGGTTACACAGATACGCAGTATTTT. It codes for CASSPRGYTDTQYF.

This clonotype occurred many times. The CDR3 protein is CASSLVGTSGSTDTQYF. The CDR3 DNA is TGTGCCAGCAGCCTAGTCGGGACTAGCGGGAGCACAGATACGCAGTATTTT. The chain employs TRBV4-2 and TRBJ2-3, with 12 positions matching TRBD2. Germline CDR1 reads LGHNA; CDR2 reads YNFKEQ. Trimming cost V 4 bases and J 0 bases; bases outside gene matches: 5. CDR3 length: 17 amino acids.

This clonotype was observed at least ten times. The chain links TRBV7-2 to TRBJ1-1, with 7 nucleotides matching TRBD1. V gave up 5 bases and J gave up 1 base; unmatched junction bases: 4. The germline gives CDR1 SGHTA, CDR2 FQGNSA. This CDR3 has 14 amino acids. The CDR3 region is CASSRDSKNTEAFF. CDR3 nucleotide sequence: TGTGCCAGCAGCCGGGACAGCAAGAACACTGAAGCTTTCTTT.

This clonotype has ten or more counts. The CDR3 DNA sequence: TGCAGTGCTAGCAAGGCTAGCGACGAGCAGTACTTC. Translating it yields CSASKASDEQYF. V is TRBV20-1 and J is TRBJ2-7, with D tentatively TRBD2 (6 bases). CDR1 is DFQATT and CDR2 is SNEGSKA in the germline V gene (reference sequence). The CDR3 has 12 amino acids. The V and J ends lost 3 bases and 5 bases respectively, with 11 bases between them.

This clonotype was seen at least ten times. The chain carries TRBV6-1 and TRBJ1-2; TRBD1 is a possible D gene (5 bases). This CDR3 is 15 amino acids long. Per germline, CDR1 MNHNS and CDR2 SASEGT. V was cut by 0 bases and J by 5 bases, with 13 bases left in between. The CDR3 DNA is TGTGCCAGCAGTGAAGCTGGCAGGGCGTCGTATGGCTACACCTTC. Protein product: CASSEAGRASYGYTF.

This clonotype was observed many times. J is TRBJ2-5 and V is TRBV20-1; TRBD1 matches 7 bases. The V gene's germline CDR1 is DFQATT and CDR2 SNEGSKA (reference sequence). Unmatched junction bases numbered 10, after V lost 7 bases and J lost 5 bases. This CDR3 spans 13 amino acids. For the CDR3, the DNA is TGCAGTGGCCTAAGACAGGGCGGGGAGACCCAGTACTTC. It encodes CSGLRQGGETQYF.

On this clonotype: One end of the junction varies from germline; a read error may be responsible. V and J are TRBV20-1 and TRBJ2-2; TRBD1 matches at 8 bases. In germline, CDR1 is DFQATT, CDR2 SNEGSKA (reference sequence). CDR3 length: 15 amino acids. The DNA for the CDR3 is TGCAGTGCTCCCCGGACAGGGCAGAACACCGGGGAACTGTTTTTT. Amino acid sequence: CSAPRTGQNTGELFF.

This clonotype was counted ten times or more. This chain uses TRBV4-1 with TRBJ1-5; 7 nucleotides line up with TRBD1. J lost 0 bases, V lost 5 bases, and 13 bases had no gene match. CDR1 is MGHRA, CDR2 YSYEKL, per germline. The CDR3 spans 18 residues. DNA for the CDR3: TGCGCCAGCAGCGAAAAGCCACGGACAGGAAATAGCAATCAGCCCCAGCATTTT. This encodes CASSEKPRTGNSNQPQHF.

Ten or more counts support this clonotype. The chain recombines TRBV5-1 with TRBJ2-1; TRBD1 matches at 8 bases. The germline CDR1 and CDR2 sequences are SGHRS and YFSETQ. V lost 0 bases to trimming and J lost 6 bases; unmatched junction nucleotides: 5. This CDR3 has 15 residues. The CDR3 spells CASSLGPTGGNEQFF. The CDR3, as DNA: TGCGCCAGCAGCTTGGGACCAACAGGGGGCAATGAGCAGTTCTTC.

Ten or more counts support this clonotype. One end of the junction is discordant with germline, which a read error may explain. This chain links TRBV27 with TRBJ1-2; a weak D match, TRBD1 (5 bases). The CDR3 has 11 amino acids. CDR1 is MNHEY and CDR2 is SMNVEV in the germline V gene (reference sequence). CDR3 loop: CASSVARALHF. CDR3 DNA sequence: TGTGCCAGCAGTGTAGCCAGGGCCCTGCACTTC.

This clonotype occurred many times. The chain joins TRBV12-3 or TRBV12-4 to TRBJ1-6, with 11 bases matching TRBD1. V gave up 6 bases and J gave up 8 bases; unmatched junction bases: 6. CDR3 length: 15 amino acids. The DNA for the CDR3 is TGTGCCAGCAGCCCAGGACAGGGGGCCCATTCACCCCTCCACTTT. The encoded protein is CASSPGQGAHSPLHF.

This clonotype came up many times. This rearrangement joins TRBV4-1 to TRBJ2-7; 14 positions agree with TRBD2. Trimming removed 4 bases from V and 0 bases from J; junction bases left unmatched: 11. Germline lookup yields CDR1 MGHRA and CDR2 YSYEKL. This CDR3 spans 19 amino acids. The CDR3 coding sequence is TGCGCCAGCAGCCCCTCGGAGGGGACTAGCGGGGGCCGCTCCTACGAGCAGTACTTC. Amino acid sequence: CASSPSEGTSGGRSYEQYF.

This clonotype was seen many times. The chain has TRBV29-1 and TRBJ2-3; D may be TRBD2 (6 bases). This CDR3 spans 13 amino acids. Looked up from germline, CDR1 is SQVTM and CDR2 is ANQGSEA. V lost 4 bases, J lost 1 base, and 9 bases lay in between. The CDR3 DNA follows: TGCAGCGTTGCATCGGGGGGCACAGATACGCAGTATTTT. This gives the protein CSVASGGTDTQYF.

Ten or more counts support this clonotype. This rearrangement joins TRBV5-1 to TRBJ2-3; no clear D gene. Trimming stripped 4 bases from V and 4 bases from J, with 13 bases between. This CDR3 is 14 amino acids long. Germline lookup yields CDR1 SGHRS and CDR2 YFSETQ. The CDR3 spells CASSTGLQADTQYF. The DNA for the CDR3 is TGCGCCAGCAGCACCGGCCTCCAAGCAGATACGCAGTATTTT. The entire variable domain, with the rest obtained from reference TRBV5-1 and TRBJ2-3, is as follows: KAGVTQTPRYLIKTRGQQVTLSCSPISGHRSVSWYQQTPGQGLQFLFEYFSETQRNKGNFPGRFSGRQFSNSRSEMNVSTLELGDSALYLCASSTGLQADTQYFGPGTRLTVL.

Comments on this clonotype: A read error may account for a junction end that differs from germline. The chain is built from TRBV4-1 and TRBJ2-5; 7 bases agree with TRBD2. In germline, CDR1 is MGHRA, CDR2 YSYEKL. The CDR3 is made up of 17 amino acids. The CDR3 DNA sequence: TGCGCCAACAGCCCCGAAGGAGGACTAGGACGGGAAGAGACCCAGTACTTC. The encoded protein is CANSPEGGLGREETQYF.

At least ten counts were recorded for this clonotype. CDR3 amino acids: CSAKTRSTDTQYF. The CDR3 DNA is TGCAGTGCTAAGACTCGTAGCACAGATACGCAGTATTTT. The chain has TRBV20-1 and TRBJ2-3; D remains unclear. Germline V CDR1 and CDR2: DFQATT, SNEGSKA (reference sequence). The length of the CDR3 is 13 residues. V lost 4 bases to trimming and J lost 0 bases, with 8 bases between them.

This clonotype was detected many times. This rearrangement joins TRBV7-9 to TRBJ2-7, with TRBD1 as a possible D gene (6 bases). The CDR3 consists of 15 residues. Germline V gene sequence: CDR1 SEHNR, CDR2 FQNEAQ (reference sequence). V was trimmed by 4 bases and J by 1 base, leaving 14 bases between them. The CDR3 bases are TGTGCCAGCAGCTCCCCCCGGACAGAATCCTACGAGCAGTACTTC. Protein sequence: CASSSPRTESYEQYF.

This clonotype was detected ten times or more. This chain uses TRBV20-1 with TRBJ2-2; 7 bases match TRBD2. Germline V lookup: CDR1 DFQATT, CDR2 SNEGSKA (reference sequence). Unmatched junction bases numbered 11, after V lost 0 bases and J lost 4 bases. The CDR3 length is 17 residues. The CDR3 loop is CSARDRTAGSITGELFF. The CDR3 coding sequence is TGCAGTGCTAGAGATCGTACAGCGGGGAGTATCACCGGGGAGCTGTTTTTT.

Many counts were recorded for this clonotype. The rearrangement uses TRBV20-1 and TRBJ2-1, with 8 nucleotides matching TRBD2. The V and J ends lost 0 bases and 9 bases, in that order; junction bases with no gene match: 10. CDR1 and CDR2 from the germline V gene are DFQATT and SNEGSKA (reference sequence). The CDR3 has 15 residues. The CDR3 DNA sequence: TGCAGTGCTAGAGACCTTCTGGGACTAGTCACTGAGCAGTTCTTC. It translates to CSARDLLGLVTEQFF.

Details on this clonotype: Possible read error: a much larger clone is one base away. This chain joins TRBV7-9 and TRBJ2-7; D perhaps matches TRBD1 (6 bases). V was cut by 4 bases and J by 5 bases, with 15 bases left in between. The germline CDR1 and CDR2 sequences are SEHNR and FQNEAQ (reference sequence). The CDR3 runs to 14 residues. The CDR3 DNA is TGTGCCAGCAGCTCCCAGGACAGCCCCGACGAGCAGTACTTC. Translating it yields CASSSQDSPDEQYF.

This chain links TRBV12-3 or TRBV12-4 with TRBJ1-5; 9 bases are a match to TRBD1. With V trimmed by 8 bases and J by 6 bases, 17 bases remained unmatched. This CDR3 has 17 amino acids. The CDR3 DNA reads as TGTGCCAGCCGTTCGGGACAGGGAGAAGGTAGGGGTCAGCCCCAGCATTTT. This sequence encodes CASRSGQGEGRGQPQHF.

This clonotype was found many times. CDR3 loop: CASRTQETQYF. The CDR3 nucleotides are TGTGCCAGCAGGACCCAAGAGACCCAGTACTTC. The chain links TRBV6-1 to TRBJ2-5; no firm D call. There are 11 residues in the CDR3. The V gene lost 6 bases and the J gene lost 1 base, with 3 bases spanning the gap. Germline CDR1 and CDR2: MNHNS and SASEGT.